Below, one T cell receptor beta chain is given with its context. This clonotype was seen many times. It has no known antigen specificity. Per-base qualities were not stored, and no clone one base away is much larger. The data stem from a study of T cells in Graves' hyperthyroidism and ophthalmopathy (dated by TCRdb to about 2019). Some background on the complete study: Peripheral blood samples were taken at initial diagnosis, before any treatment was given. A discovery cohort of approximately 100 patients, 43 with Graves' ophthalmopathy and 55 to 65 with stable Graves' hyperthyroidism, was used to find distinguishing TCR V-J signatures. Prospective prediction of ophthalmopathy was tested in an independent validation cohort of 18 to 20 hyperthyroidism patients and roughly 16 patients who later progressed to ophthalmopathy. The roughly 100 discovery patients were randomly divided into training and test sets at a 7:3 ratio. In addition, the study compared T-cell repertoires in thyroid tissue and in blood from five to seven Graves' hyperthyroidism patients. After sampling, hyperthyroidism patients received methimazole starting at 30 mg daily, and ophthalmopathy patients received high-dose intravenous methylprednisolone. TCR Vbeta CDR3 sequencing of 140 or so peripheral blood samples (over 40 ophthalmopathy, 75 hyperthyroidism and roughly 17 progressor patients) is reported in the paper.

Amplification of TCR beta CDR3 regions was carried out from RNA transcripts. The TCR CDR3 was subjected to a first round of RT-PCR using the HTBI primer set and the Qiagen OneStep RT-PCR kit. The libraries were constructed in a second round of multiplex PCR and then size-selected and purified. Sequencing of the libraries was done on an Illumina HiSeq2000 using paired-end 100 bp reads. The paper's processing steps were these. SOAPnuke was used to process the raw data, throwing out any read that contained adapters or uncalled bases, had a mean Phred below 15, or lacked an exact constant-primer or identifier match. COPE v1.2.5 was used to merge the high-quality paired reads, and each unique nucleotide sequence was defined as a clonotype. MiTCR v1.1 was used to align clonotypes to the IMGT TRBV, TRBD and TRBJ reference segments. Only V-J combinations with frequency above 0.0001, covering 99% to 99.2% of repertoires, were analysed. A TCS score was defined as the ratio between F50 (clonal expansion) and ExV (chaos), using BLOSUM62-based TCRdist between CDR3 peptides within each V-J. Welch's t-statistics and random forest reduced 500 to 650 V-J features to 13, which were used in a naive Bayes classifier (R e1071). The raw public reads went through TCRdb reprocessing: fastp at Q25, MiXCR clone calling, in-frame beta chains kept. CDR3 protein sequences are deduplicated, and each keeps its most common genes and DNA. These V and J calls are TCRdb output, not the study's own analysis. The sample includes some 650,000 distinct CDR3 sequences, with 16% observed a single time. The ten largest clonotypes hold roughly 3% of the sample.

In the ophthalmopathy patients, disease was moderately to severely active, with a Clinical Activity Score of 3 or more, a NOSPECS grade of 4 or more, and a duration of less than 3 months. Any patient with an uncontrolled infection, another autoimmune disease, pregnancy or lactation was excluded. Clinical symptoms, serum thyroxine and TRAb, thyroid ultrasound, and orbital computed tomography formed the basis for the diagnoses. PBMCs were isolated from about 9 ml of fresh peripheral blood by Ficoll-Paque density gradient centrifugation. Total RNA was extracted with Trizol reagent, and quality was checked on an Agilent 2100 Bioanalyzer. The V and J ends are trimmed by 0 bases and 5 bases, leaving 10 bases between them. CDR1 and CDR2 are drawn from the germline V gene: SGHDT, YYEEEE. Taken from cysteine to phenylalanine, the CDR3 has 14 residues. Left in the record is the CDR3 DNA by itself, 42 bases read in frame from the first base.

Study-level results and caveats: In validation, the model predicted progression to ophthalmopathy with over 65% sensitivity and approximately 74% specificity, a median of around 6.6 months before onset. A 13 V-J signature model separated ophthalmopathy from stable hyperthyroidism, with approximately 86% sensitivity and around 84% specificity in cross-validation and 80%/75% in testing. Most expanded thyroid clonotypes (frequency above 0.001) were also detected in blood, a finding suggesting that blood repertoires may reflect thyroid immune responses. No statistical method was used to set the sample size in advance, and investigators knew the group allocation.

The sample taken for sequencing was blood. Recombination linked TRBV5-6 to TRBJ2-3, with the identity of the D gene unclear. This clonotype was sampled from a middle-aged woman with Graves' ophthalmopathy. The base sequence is TGTGCCAGCAGCTTGGCGGGTGTTGTAGATACGCAGTATTTT. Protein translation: CASSLAGVVDTQYF.